Presented here are 16 T cell receptor beta chains from one specimen sequenced in a study of sequential checkpoint blockade in melanoma. Data came from immunoSEQ multiplex PCR; TCRdb stores just in-frame clones and leaves some out. This repertoire shows fewer than 6,500 clones, 20% to 25% found once; its top ten account for about 10%. Sample treatment: randomized to nivolumab then ipilimumab (arm A) or the reverse (arm B). The source was tumor tissue (inferred from file names), collected from a patient given nivolumab and ipilimumab in sequence. The receptors were sampled from a human donor with melanoma.

This clone was counted between two and nine times. The rearrangement links TRBV28 to TRBJ2-7, with 13 bases that match TRBD2. The germline V gene encodes CDR1 MDHEN and CDR2 SYDVKM. Germline trimming cut 3 bases from V and 5 bases from J; bases unmatched to any gene: 16. This CDR3 spans 19 amino acids. The CDR3 loop is CASSFEVRTSGSFTHEQYF. The CDR3 region has the DNA TGTGCCAGCAGTTTTGAAGTGAGGACTAGCGGGAGTTTTACCCACGAGCAGTACTTC.

This rearrangement joins TRBV11-3 to TRBJ2-1; the match to TRBD2 covers 13 bases. The CDR3 extends over 16 amino acids. Germline lookup yields CDR1 SGHNT and CDR2 YENEEA. V gave up 5 bases and J gave up 10 bases; unmatched junction bases: 11. The chain's CDR3 is CASSLRLAGGIQEQFF. Written as DNA, the CDR3 is TGTGCCAGCAGCCTAAGACTAGCGGGAGGAATACAGGAGCAGTTCTTC.

The CDR3 sequence: CASRSVGGGHEQYF. The CDR3 DNA follows: TGCGCCAGCAGAAGTGTCGGGGGTGGCCACGAGCAGTACTTC. V gene TRBV5-1 combines with J gene TRBJ2-7; maybe TRBD2 (6 bases). This CDR3 has 14 residues. The V gene's germline CDR1 is SGHRS and CDR2 YFSETQ. Trimming took 5 bases from V and 5 from J, leaving 17 bases between them.

The V and J genes are TRBV19 and TRBJ1-6; no clear D gene. This CDR3 comprises 16 residues. V was trimmed by 4 bases and J by 4 bases, leaving 14 bases between them. In germline, CDR1 is LNHDA, CDR2 SQIVND (reference sequence). CDR3 in DNA: TGTGCCAGTAGTACAGGACGGACTATGTATAATTCACCCCTCCACTTT. Encoded protein: CASSTGRTMYNSPLHF.

The rearrangement links TRBV9 to TRBJ1-1; D is ambiguous. Deletions cut 3 bases from V and 8 bases from J, with 11 bases between. Germline V gene lookup returns CDR1 SGDLS and CDR2 YYNGEE. The CDR3 length is 12 residues. CDR3 in DNA: TGTGCCAGCAGCGGATGGACGGAGGAAGCTTTCTTT. Its protein is CASSGWTEEAFF.

The chain employs TRBV11-3 and TRBJ2-3; 9 bases map to TRBD1. V gave up 7 bases and J gave up 6 bases; unmatched junction bases: 8. The CDR3 totals 14 residues. CDR1 is SGHNT and CDR2 is YENEEA in the germline V gene. CDR3 in DNA: TGTGCCAGCATCCGGGACAGGGCATCCGATACGCAGTATTTT. Amino acid sequence: CASIRDRASDTQYF.

This clone turned up a few times. This chain links TRBV28 with TRBJ2-7, with D possibly matching TRBD1 (5 bases). The V and J ends lost 3 bases and 2 bases respectively, with 8 bases between them. Germline lookup yields CDR1 MDHEN and CDR2 SYDVKM. The CDR3 is made up of 13 amino acids. In DNA, the CDR3 is TGTGCCAGCAGTTTTGGGGCTGCCTACGAGCAGTACTTC. Its translation is CASSFGAAYEQYF.

This chain connects TRBV28 to TRBJ1-5; D is unclear. The V and J ends lost 1 base and 2 bases respectively, with 12 bases between them. This CDR3 region has 16 residues. CDR1 is MDHEN and CDR2 is SYDVKM in the germline V gene. The CDR3: CASSLFDFDGNQPQHF. The CDR3 coding sequence is TGTGCCAGCAGTTTATTTGATTTTGATGGCAATCAGCCCCAGCATTTT.

This clone showed up just a few times. The chain links TRBV29-1 to TRBJ2-5, with D possibly TRBD2 on 5 matching bases. The length of the CDR3 is 13 residues. CDR1 and CDR2 from the germline V gene are SQVTM and ANQGSEA. Trimming removed 3 bases at V and 5 bases at J, with 13 bases between. Here the CDR3 reads CSVERALGETQYF. The CDR3 DNA reads as TGCAGCGTTGAGAGGGCCTTGGGGGAGACCCAGTACTTC.

This clone was picked up a small number of times. The V gene is TRBV10-2, the J gene TRBJ2-7; TRBD1 matches at 7 bases. The germline V gene has CDR1 WSHSY and CDR2 SAAADI. The CDR3 spans 14 residues. J gave up 1 base and V 5 bases, and 5 bases lay outside the gene matches. The CDR3 reads CASSRDSLSYEQYF. DNA of the CDR3: TGCGCCAGCAGTCGGGACAGTTTGTCCTACGAGCAGTACTTC.

By its share, this clone is hyperexpanded. The chain has TRBV11-3 and TRBJ1-6, with 12 bases fitting TRBD1. V dropped 5 bases and J dropped 11; count of bases not matched to a gene: 4. Looked up from germline, CDR1 is SGHNT and CDR2 is YENEEA. CDR3 length: 14 residues. CDR3 amino acids: CASSPGTGGAPLHF. CDR3 bases: TGTGCCAGCAGCCCCGGGACAGGGGGCGCACCCCTCCACTTT.

The sample holds many counts of this clone. The chain has TRBV11-3 and TRBJ1-6; the D is unclear. In germline, CDR1 is SGHNT, CDR2 YENEEA. This CDR3 is 14 amino acids long. The V and J ends lost 1 base and 10 bases respectively, with 11 bases between them. CDR3 bases: TGTGCCAGCAGCTTAGGTCGCCGCGGATCACCCCTCCACTTT. It specifies CASSLGRRGSPLHF.

This clone was observed a single time. The genes are TRBV19 and TRBJ2-1; 12 nucleotides line up with TRBD2. Unmatched junction bases numbered 14, after V lost 7 bases and J lost 1 base. This CDR3 has 19 amino acids. CDR1 LNHDA and CDR2 SQIVND come from the germline V gene (reference sequence). CDR3 sequence reads: CASTMGGATSGSSYNEQFF. In DNA form, the CDR3 reads TGTGCCAGTACCATGGGGGGGGCGACTAGCGGGAGTTCCTACAATGAGCAGTTCTTC.

The genes are TRBV19 and TRBJ2-5, with D tentatively TRBD1 (5 bases). The CDR3 is 12 amino acids. The V gene's germline CDR1 is LNHDA and CDR2 SQIVND (reference sequence). V was trimmed by 4 bases and J by 4 bases, leaving 7 bases between them. The CDR3 DNA reads TGTGCCAGTAGTACCAGGGCAGAGACCCAGTACTTC. This codes for CASSTRAETQYF.

In its sample, this clone was seen once. The J gene is TRBJ2-1, the V gene TRBV30; 11 bases map to TRBD2. The ends lost 5 bases at V and 8 bases at J; junction bases unmatched: 5. CDR3 size: 13 residues. CDR1 is GTSNPN and CDR2 is SVGIG in the germline V gene (reference sequence). The chain's CDR3 is CAWGRLAGHEQFF. CDR3 coding DNA: TGTGCCTGGGGGAGACTAGCGGGACATGAGCAGTTCTTC.

In this sample, this clone turned up many times. This chain connects TRBV7-6 to TRBJ2-3, with D perhaps TRBD1 (6 bases). With 4 bases removed from V and 8 bases from J, the gap between germline ends came to 16 bases. Germline loops: CDR1 SGHVS, CDR2 FNYEAQ. The CDR3 consists of 14 residues. The CDR3 DNA is TGTGCCAGCAGCTCAACCGGGTCAGGGGTTACGCAGTATTTT. Its translation: CASSSTGSGVTQYF.